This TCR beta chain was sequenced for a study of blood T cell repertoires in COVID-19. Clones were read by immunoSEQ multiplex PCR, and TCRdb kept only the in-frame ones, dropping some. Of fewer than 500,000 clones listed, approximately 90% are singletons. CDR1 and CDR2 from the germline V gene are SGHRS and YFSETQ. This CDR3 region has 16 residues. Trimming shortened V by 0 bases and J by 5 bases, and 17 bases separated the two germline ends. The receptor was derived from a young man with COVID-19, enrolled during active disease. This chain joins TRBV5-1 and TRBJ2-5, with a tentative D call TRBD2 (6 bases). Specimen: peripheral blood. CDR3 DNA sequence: TGCGCCAGCAGCTTGGTTGGAGGAGGGTTAGAGGAGACCCAGTACTTC. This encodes CASSLVGGGLEETQYF.